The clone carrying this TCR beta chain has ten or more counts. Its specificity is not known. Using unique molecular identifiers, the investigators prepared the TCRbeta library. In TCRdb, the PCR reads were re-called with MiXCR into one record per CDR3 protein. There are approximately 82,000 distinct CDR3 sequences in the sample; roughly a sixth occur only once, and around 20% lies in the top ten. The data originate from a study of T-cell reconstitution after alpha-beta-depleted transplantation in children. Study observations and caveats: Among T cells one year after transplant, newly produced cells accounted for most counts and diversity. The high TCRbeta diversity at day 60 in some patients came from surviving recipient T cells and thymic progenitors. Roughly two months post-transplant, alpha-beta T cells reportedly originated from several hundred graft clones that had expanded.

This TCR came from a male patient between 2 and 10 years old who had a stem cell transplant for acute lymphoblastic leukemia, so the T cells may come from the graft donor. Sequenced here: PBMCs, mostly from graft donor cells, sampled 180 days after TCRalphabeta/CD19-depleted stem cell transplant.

Here the CDR3 reads CASSPGVHYEQYF. In DNA, the CDR3 is TGCGCCAGCAGCCCCGGGGTCCACTACGAGCAGTACTTC. This chain connects TRBV5-1 to TRBJ2-7; D might be TRBD2 (5 bases). V lost 4 bases and J 3 bases, leaving 11 bases between the germline ends. Germline V gene data show CDR1 as SGHRS and CDR2 as YFSETQ. The CDR3 consists of 13 residues.